This TCR beta chain was sequenced in a study of graft-versus-host responses after intestinal transplantation. Findings of the study overall: Present in recipient marrow, GvH clones included some that appeared first in ileum or blood.

Regarding this clone: The antigen is undetermined.

The length of the CDR3 is 16 residues. The germline CDR1 and CDR2 sequences are SQVTM and ANQGSEA. Trimming removed 0 bases from V and 2 bases from J; junction bases left unmatched: 7. The table came from immunoSEQ multiplex PCR; TCRdb's copy has only in-frame clones and leaves some out. The repertoire holds 96,000 or so clones, with about 90% as singletons. Source: unstimulated CD4+ T cells sorted from spleen or lymph node cells, taken before intestinal transplant. The chain recombines TRBV29-1 with TRBJ2-5, with TRBD2 matching 9 bases. The clonotype comes from a human donor who received an intestinal transplant. CDR3 DNA sequence: TGCAGCGTTGAAGATCTTCGTCTAGCGGGACAAGAGACCCAGTACTTC. Protein sequence: CSVEDLRLAGQETQYF. Drawing the rest from reference TRBV29-1 and TRBJ2-5, the complete variable domain is SAVISQKPSRDICQRGTSLTIQCQVDSQVTMMFWYRQQPGQSLTLIATANQGSEATYESGFVIDKFPISRPNLTFSTLTVSNMSPEDSSIYLCSVEDLRLAGQETQYFGPGTRLLVL.